The subject of this entry is one TCR beta chain. Categorization into cohorts depended on clinical history that participants reported. Cohort 3 donors counted as recovered after two negative PCRs, clearance, or resolved symptoms. Per the original methods: The authors estimated nucleated cell counts from reference gene primer amplification. TCRdb's table, derived via immunoSEQ multiplex PCR, lists solely in-frame clones and lacks some. For V, J and clone size, that table is used; D and trimming come from the DNA. The top ten clones hold 1.7% of a sample with about 300,000 clones, around 90% of them seen once. This record comes from a study of blood T cell repertoires in COVID-19. About the study: Some COVID-19 samples were acute and others convalescent; all came from the United States, Italy and Spain.

From germline, CDR1 is SGHAT and CDR2 FQDESV (reference sequence). The CDR3 sequence is 15 residues long. Unmatched junction bases numbered 12, after V lost 5 bases and J lost 7 bases. The sequence derives from a woman between 40 and 55 years old who had recovered from COVID-19. The sample consisted of PBMCs or T cells enriched from blood (not recorded which). This chain links TRBV11-1 with TRBJ1-1; 8 nucleotides match TRBD1. As DNA, the CDR3 is TGTGCCAGCAGCCCCGACGGTCAGGGGGCACGTGAAGCTTTCTTT. Protein: CASSPDGQGAREAFF.